The 27 T cell receptor beta chains below come from one sample, sequenced in a study of blood T cell repertoires in COVID-19. The method was immunoSEQ multiplex PCR; TCRdb's version includes in-frame clones alone and lacks a portion of them. The repertoire includes under 95,000 clones, about four fifths of them detected once, and around 2.1% sits in the top ten. Sequencing was done on a sample of peripheral blood. These receptors were taken from a woman between 65 and 79 years old with acute or convalescent COVID-19.

Only one count was recorded for this clone. The chain links TRBV30 to TRBJ1-5; tentatively, D is TRBD1 (6 bases). Trimming pared 0 bases from V and 4 bases from J, leaving 13 bases between. CDR3 length: 15 residues. CDR1 GTSNPN and CDR2 SVGIG come from the germline V gene (reference sequence). The DNA of the CDR3 is TGTGCCTGGAGTGTAACCGGACAGTTTAATCAGCCCCAGCATTTT. As protein: CAWSVTGQFNQPQHF. Full variable domain (missing parts from reference TRBV30 and TRBJ1-5): SQTIHQWPATLVQPVGSPLSLECTVEGTSNPNLYWYRQAAGRGLQLLFYSVGIGQISSEVPQNLSASRPQDRQFILSSKKLLLSDSGFYLCAWSVTGQFNQPQHFGDGTRLSIL.

This clone was counted once. The chain uses TRBV27 and TRBJ1-5; D is uncertain. CDR1 MNHEY and CDR2 SMNVEV come from the germline V gene (reference sequence). V lost 8 bases and J 4 bases, leaving 9 bases between the germline ends. This CDR3 comprises 12 residues. CDR3 amino acids: CASATGNQPQHF. DNA of the CDR3: TGTGCCAGCGCAACGGGTAATCAGCCCCAGCATTTT.

J is TRBJ1-5 and V is TRBV2, with 9 bases fitting TRBD1. The germline V gene has CDR1 SNHLY and CDR2 FYNNEI. This CDR3 region has 14 residues. V was clipped by 4 bases and J by 6 bases; unmatched bases: 4. The CDR3 sequence: CASSGDREVQPQHF. The DNA for the CDR3 is TGTGCCAGCAGTGGGGACAGGGAGGTTCAGCCCCAGCATTTT.

This clone was picked up one time. J is TRBJ2-5 and V is TRBV19, with 7 bases that match TRBD1. Germline V gene lookup returns CDR1 LNHDA and CDR2 SQIVND (reference sequence). There are 15 residues in the CDR3. V was clipped by 4 bases and J by 5 bases; unmatched bases: 10. CDR3 region: CASSTQRTGAETQYF. CDR3 coding DNA: TGTGCCAGTAGTACCCAAAGGACAGGCGCGGAGACCCAGTACTTC. Using reference TRBV19 and TRBJ2-5 for the parts outside the CDR3, the full variable domain is DGGITQSPKYLFRKEGQNVTLSCEQNLNHDAMYWYRQDPGQGLRLIYYSQIVNDFQKGDIAEGYSVSREKKESFPLTVTSAQKNPTAFYLCASSTQRTGAETQYFGPGTRLLVL.

This rearrangement joins TRBV30 to TRBJ2-7, with D perhaps TRBD1 (5 bases). The V gene lost 4 bases and the J gene lost 4 bases, with 11 bases spanning the gap. Germline V CDR1 and CDR2: GTSNPN, SVGIG (reference sequence). The CDR3 extends over 12 amino acids. The CDR3 region is CAWNQGSYEQYF. The CDR3 DNA follows: TGTGCCTGGAACCAGGGTAGTTACGAGCAGTACTTC.

The J gene is TRBJ1-5, the V gene TRBV27; 7 bases agree with TRBD1. Trimming cost V 5 bases and J 0 bases; bases outside gene matches: 10. The CDR3 consists of 17 residues. CDR1 and CDR2 (germline): MNHEY, SMNVEV (reference sequence). The CDR3 reads CASSPRPTGISNQPQHF. The CDR3 DNA reads TGTGCCAGCAGTCCGCGACCGACAGGGATTAGCAATCAGCCCCAGCATTTT.

The chain is built from TRBV30 and TRBJ1-1; no clear D. Germline V lookup: CDR1 GTSNPN, CDR2 SVGIG (reference sequence). The length of the CDR3 is 12 residues. The V and J ends lost 3 bases and 5 bases respectively, with 10 bases between them. CDR3: CAWSHPSTEAFF. CDR3 nucleotide sequence: TGTGCCTGGAGCCACCCTAGTACTGAAGCTTTCTTT.

V gene TRBV27 combines with J gene TRBJ2-7; weak D call: TRBD2 (6 bases). The CDR3 length is 14 residues. Trimming removed 2 bases from V and 6 bases from J, with 14 bases in between. Germline V gives CDR1 MNHEY, CDR2 SMNVEV (reference sequence). The CDR3 bases are TGTGCCAGCAGTTTAAATGGGGGGTCACGCGAGCAGTACTTC. Encoded protein: CASSLNGGSREQYF.

The J gene is TRBJ1-4, the V gene TRBV5-4; perhaps TRBD1 as D (6 bases). Germline V gene lookup returns CDR1 SGHNT and CDR2 YYREEE (reference sequence). The CDR3 totals 14 residues. V was shortened by 4 bases and J by 2 bases, with 9 bases between the two germline ends. The CDR3 loop reads CASSITGTNEKLFF. The CDR3 nucleotides read TGTGCCAGCAGCATTACAGGGACTAATGAAAAACTGTTTTTT.

The chain joins TRBV13 to TRBJ2-3; D is unclear. Per the germline V gene, CDR1 is PRHDT and CDR2 is FYEKMQ (reference sequence). Trimming cost V 3 bases and J 1 base, with 5 bases left between them. The CDR3 runs 13 residues. CDR3 amino acids: CASSLRGTDTQYF. Here the CDR3 DNA reads TGTGCCAGCAGCTTGCGAGGCACAGATACGCAGTATTTT.

The chain combines TRBV3-1 (or the pseudogene TRBV3-2) with TRBJ1-4; D is perhaps TRBD1 (6 bases). CDR1 and CDR2 from the germline V gene are LGHDT and YNNKEL (reference sequence). Trimming took 3 bases from V and 0 from J, leaving 11 bases between them. The CDR3 spans 16 residues. As DNA, the CDR3 is TGTGCCAGCAGCCAGGGAACAGGGTCAACTAATGAAAAACTGTTTTTT. This translates into CASSQGTGSTNEKLFF.

This chain connects TRBV5-1 to TRBJ2-5, with TRBD1 matching 10 bases. The CDR3 is 17 amino acids. The germline V gene encodes CDR1 SGHRS and CDR2 YFSETQ. The V segment lost 3 bases and the J segment 5 bases; nucleotides outside the gene matches: 13. The CDR3 sequence: CASSSPQTGGELETQYF. The CDR3 nucleotides read TGCGCCAGCAGCTCCCCCCAGACAGGGGGCGAATTGGAGACCCAGTACTTC.

This clone was detected once. This rearrangement joins TRBV5-1 to TRBJ2-7, with 9 bases aligning to TRBD2. V was clipped by 3 bases and J by 2 bases; unmatched bases: 9. CDR1 and CDR2 from the germline V gene are SGHRS and YFSETQ. The CDR3 length is 16 residues. The CDR3 loop reads CASSSVLAGRPYEQYF. The DNA for the CDR3 is TGCGCCAGCAGCTCCGTCCTAGCGGGACGTCCCTACGAGCAGTACTTC.

A note on this clone: The germline gene is not matched at one end of the junction; a read error may be the cause. In nucleotides, the CDR3 is TGCGCCAGCAGCTTGAGTTCTAGCGGGGGAGAGAGCCAGTACTTC. The encoded protein is CASSLSSSGGESQYF. The chain recombines TRBV5-1 with TRBJ2-5; 10 bases are shared with TRBD2. Germline V CDR1 and CDR2: SGHRS, YFSETQ. The CDR3 spans 15 residues.

There are a few counts of this clone. The rearrangement joins TRBV5-1 to TRBJ2-1; D gene unclear. CDR1 and CDR2 (germline): SGHRS, YFSETQ. V lost 0 bases, J lost 2 bases, and 6 bases lay in between. The CDR3 covers 14 residues. The CDR3 DNA sequence: TGCGCCAGCAGCTTGGATGGGCCCTACAATGAGCAGTTCTTC. Amino acid sequence: CASSLDGPYNEQFF.

The table lists this clone with a count of one. The chain combines TRBV19 with TRBJ2-7, with 9 positions matching TRBD2. The CDR3 runs to 15 residues. The trim removed 2 bases at V and 4 bases at J, leaving 6 bases unmatched. In germline, CDR1 is LNHDA, CDR2 SQIVND (reference sequence). The CDR3 loop is CASSIRASGDYEQYF. In DNA, the CDR3 is TGTGCCAGTAGTATAAGGGCTAGCGGGGATTACGAGCAGTACTTC.

The V and J genes are TRBV11-2 and TRBJ1-2, with 9 bases aligning to TRBD1. Germline V lookup: CDR1 SGHAT, CDR2 FQNNGV. V was pared by 3 bases and J by 2 bases, with 4 bases of the junction left unmatched. This CDR3 has 15 amino acids. The CDR3 loop is CASSFTGGWNYGYTF. Here the CDR3 DNA reads TGTGCCAGCAGCTTTACAGGGGGCTGGAACTATGGCTACACCTTC.

This clone was picked up one time. The chain joins TRBV20-1 to TRBJ1-2; D gene uncertain. In germline, CDR1 is DFQATT, CDR2 SNEGSKA (reference sequence). CDR3 length equals 11 residues. Trimming left V 6 bases short and J 3 bases short, with 8 bases between. The CDR3 loop is CSANSHYGYTF. The DNA of the CDR3 is TGCAGTGCAAACAGCCACTATGGCTACACCTTC.

CDR3 DNA sequence: TGCGCCAGCAGTATTATCACTCCTGGGGCCAACGTCCTGACTTTC. It yields the protein CASSIITPGANVLTF. J is TRBJ2-6 and V is TRBV5-1; D is undetermined. The CDR3 contains 15 residues. Germline assignment: CDR1 SGHRS and CDR2 YFSETQ. Between the trimmed V and J ends, which lost 5 bases and 2 bases, there was a span of 11 bases.

The V call is TRBV7-3, the J call TRBJ2-1; 8 bases match TRBD1. Trimming cost V 5 bases and J 11 bases; bases outside gene matches: 17. Germline V gene lookup returns CDR1 SGHTA and CDR2 FQGTGA. The CDR3 is 16 amino acids. CDR3 DNA: TGTGCCAGCAGCCCAACCGGGACAGGTTCGATAGGGCAGCAGTTCTTC. Protein: CASSPTGTGSIGQQFF.

This clone ranks as medium-sized. The V and J genes are TRBV10-2 and TRBJ2-1; tentatively, D is TRBD1 (6 bases). The CDR3 length is 13 residues. Germline CDR1 and CDR2: WSHSY and SAAADI. V lost 1 base and J 8 bases, leaving 9 bases between the germline ends. Here the CDR3 reads CASSELGHHEQFF. CDR3 in DNA: TGCGCCAGCAGTGAGTTGGGACACCATGAGCAGTTCTTC.

V gene TRBV11-3 combines with J gene TRBJ2-5; 7 nucleotides agree with TRBD1. The CDR3 spans 13 residues. Germline loops: CDR1 SGHNT, CDR2 YENEEA. The V gene end was trimmed by 6 bases and the J gene end by 3 bases; junction bases not matched to a gene: 4. The CDR3, as DNA: TGTGCCAGCAGACCGGGACAGAAAGAGACCCAGTACTTC. It codes for CASRPGQKETQYF. Full variable domain (missing parts from reference TRBV11-3 and TRBJ2-5): EAGVVQSPRYKIIEKKQPVAFWCNPISGHNTLYWYLQNLGQGPELLIRYENEEAVDDSQLPKDRFSAERLKGVDSTLKIQPAELGDSAVYLCASRPGQKETQYFGPGTRLLVL.

The V call is TRBV5-8, the J call TRBJ2-5; D is ambiguous. V lost 3 bases to trimming and J lost 0 bases, with 12 bases between them. CDR1 SGHTS and CDR2 YDEGEE come from the germline V gene. The CDR3 covers 15 residues. CDR3 protein: CASSSESRNQETQYF. CDR3 nucleotides: TGTGCCAGCAGCTCCGAGTCGCGGAACCAAGAGACCCAGTACTTC.

The genes are TRBV4-1 and TRBJ1-1; maybe TRBD1 (5 bases). V lost 2 bases and J lost 0, with 7 bases in between. Germline V gene lookup returns CDR1 MGHRA and CDR2 YSYEKL. CDR3 length: 14 residues. In DNA, the CDR3 is TGCGCCAGCAGCCAACCGGGGGTGAACACTGAAGCTTTCTTT. Translation gives CASSQPGVNTEAFF.

This clone has just one count. The chain joins TRBV3-1 (or the pseudogene TRBV3-2) to TRBJ1-1; D might be TRBD1 (6 bases). V lost 5 bases and J lost 4, with 14 bases in between. Germline V gene lookup returns CDR1 LGHDT and CDR2 YNNKEL (reference sequence). CDR3 length equals 14 residues. This CDR3 reads CASSTKGGSTEAFF. For the CDR3, the DNA is TGTGCCAGCAGCACTAAGGGGGGGAGCACTGAAGCTTTCTTT.

The gene calls are TRBV18 and TRBJ1-2; unclear D gene. The CDR3 runs 14 residues. The ends were cut back, 0 bases at V and 3 bases at J, with 8 bases in the middle. CDR1 KGHSH and CDR2 LQKENI come from the germline V gene. The DNA for the CDR3 is TGTGCCAGCTCACCACCGTCCAGTGACTATGGCTACACCTTC. This sequence encodes CASSPPSSDYGYTF.

There are a few counts of this clone. The J gene is TRBJ2-7, the V gene TRBV6-6, with D maybe TRBD2 (5 bases). The CDR3 runs 14 residues. Germline V gives CDR1 MNHNY, CDR2 SVGAGI (reference sequence). V gave up 4 bases and J gave up 2 bases, with 12 bases separating them. The CDR3 region is CASSFHGVTYEQYF. The CDR3 nucleotides read TGTGCCAGCAGTTTTCACGGGGTGACCTACGAGCAGTACTTC.